A single sample is the source of the 20 T cell receptor beta chains below, sequenced in a study of T cell responses to AZD1222 COVID-19 vaccine. The protocol was immunoSEQ multiplex PCR, while the TCRdb copy is restricted to in-frame clones and leaves out a portion. The sample consists of 130,000 to 150,000 clones, 90% to 95% of them appearing once. The input for sequencing was peripheral blood, taken on day 0 of AZD1222 vaccination. The receptor set was obtained from an adult in good health.

The chain's CDR3 is CASSYQGTDTQYF. The CDR3 region has the DNA TGTGCCAGCAGCTATCAGGGCACAGATACGCAGTATTTT. J is TRBJ2-3 and V is TRBV5-4; D is unclear. Deletions cut 3 bases from V and 1 base from J, with 6 bases between. Germline loops: CDR1 SGHNT, CDR2 YYREEE (reference sequence). CDR3 length equals 13 residues.

Written as DNA, the CDR3 is TGTGCCAGCAGTTTCAGCCGTGGAGGCCAAGAGACCCAGTACTTC. Protein sequence: CASSFSRGGQETQYF. The chain employs TRBV28 and TRBJ2-5, with TRBD2 as a possible D gene (5 bases). V was clipped by 3 bases and J by 1 base, with 12 bases between them. CDR1 and CDR2 from the germline V gene are MDHEN and SYDVKM. The CDR3 spans 15 residues.

This clone is a singleton in its sample. This sequence joins TRBV28 and TRBJ2-1; 7 bases align to TRBD2. The CDR3 contains 15 residues. Unmatched junction bases numbered 9, after V lost 6 bases and J lost 4 bases. Germline CDR1 is MDHEN and CDR2 is SYDVKM. CDR3 in amino acids: CASRGAGAGYNEQFF. CDR3 bases: TGTGCCAGCAGGGGTGCGGGAGCGGGGTACAATGAGCAGTTCTTC.

The CDR3 bases are TGTGCCAGCAGTTACGGCCGTGGATATATGGATGAAAAACTGTTTTTT. It is translated as CASSYGRGYMDEKLFF. J is TRBJ1-4 and V is TRBV6-5; D gene unclear. Germline CDR1 MNHEY, CDR2 SVGAGI. This CDR3 is 16 amino acids long. V lost 2 bases to trimming and J lost 6 bases, with 16 bases between them.

The V call is TRBV6-5, the J call TRBJ2-1; possible D gene TRBD2, 5 bases. The CDR3 covers 13 residues. The V end lost 8 bases, the J end lost 7 bases, and 15 bases lay between the germline ends. CDR1 and CDR2 (germline): MNHEY, SVGAGI. CDR3 region: CASSRTDWNEQFF. CDR3 nucleotides: TGTGCCAGCTCCCGGACGGACTGGAATGAGCAGTTCTTC.

The chain is built from TRBV27 and TRBJ1-2; D is unclear. Per the germline V gene, CDR1 is MNHEY and CDR2 is SMNVEV (reference sequence). The CDR3 contains 13 residues. The V and J ends lost 2 bases and 2 bases respectively, with 6 bases between them. The CDR3 protein is CASSLTSNYGYTF. The CDR3 bases are TGTGCCAGCAGTTTAACGAGCAACTATGGCTACACCTTC.

This clone turned up a few times. This rearrangement joins TRBV11-2 to TRBJ2-3, with 8 bases that match TRBD1. Trimming removed 1 base from V and 4 bases from J; junction bases left unmatched: 7. This CDR3 spans 16 amino acids. In germline, CDR1 is SGHAT, CDR2 FQNNGV. The CDR3 coding sequence is TGTGCCAGCAGCTTAGGACAGGGGCTGGTGGCAGATACGCAGTATTTT. This gives the protein CASSLGQGLVADTQYF. Variable domain in full (rest from reference TRBV11-2 and TRBJ2-3): EAGVAQSPRYKIIEKRQSVAFWCNPISGHATLYWYQQILGQGPKLLIQFQNNGVVDDSQLPKDRFSAERLKGVDSTLKIQPAKLEDSAVYLCASSLGQGLVADTQYFGPGTRLTVL.

The chain has TRBV6-4 and TRBJ2-1; D is unclear. Germline V gene lookup returns CDR1 MRHNA and CDR2 SNTAGT. V was pared by 1 base and J by 4 bases, with 14 bases between. This CDR3 spans 16 amino acids. The CDR3 here is CASSDCIQTEYNEQFF. The CDR3 DNA sequence: TGTGCCAGCAGTGACTGTATACAGACGGAATACAATGAGCAGTTCTTC.

The chain uses TRBV2 and TRBJ1-2; TRBD1 might be the D (6 bases). CDR1 and CDR2 from the germline V gene are SNHLY and FYNNEI. CDR3 length: 14 residues. V lost 4 bases to trimming and J lost 6 bases, with 15 bases between them. The CDR3 is CASSVDRFEHGYTF. DNA of the CDR3: TGTGCCAGCAGTGTCGACAGGTTCGAGCATGGCTACACCTTC.

A single count supports this clone. V usage is TRBV6-2 or TRBV6-3 and J usage is TRBJ1-1; unclear D gene. Deletions cut 0 bases from V and 5 bases from J, with 7 bases between. The germline V gene has CDR1 MNHEY and CDR2 SVGEGT. This CDR3 has 13 amino acids. The CDR3 DNA follows: TGTGCCAGCAGTTACTCAGTGGAAACTGAAGCTTTCTTT. Translation gives CASSYSVETEAFF.

The chain uses TRBV30 and TRBJ2-7, with no clear D. Deletions cut 2 bases from V and 4 bases from J, with 15 bases between. CDR1 is GTSNPN and CDR2 is SVGIG in the germline V gene (reference sequence). This CDR3 has 14 amino acids. CDR3 region: CAWSRSGVRYEQYF. CDR3 DNA sequence: TGTGCCTGGAGTCGGAGTGGAGTCCGATACGAGCAGTACTTC.

The chain has TRBV7-8 and TRBJ2-7; no definite D call. The CDR3 consists of 15 residues. CDR1 and CDR2 (germline): SGHVS, FQNEAQ. The V gene lost 4 bases and the J gene lost 1 base, with 14 bases spanning the gap. CDR3 coding DNA: TGTGCCAGCAGCTCAGTCCAATTTAGTTCCTACGAGCAGTACTTC. Translation gives CASSSVQFSSYEQYF.

J is TRBJ2-7 and V is TRBV9; TRBD1 matches 11 bases. V lost 4 bases, J lost 6 bases, and 6 bases stayed unmatched. CDR3 length equals 14 residues. The germline gives CDR1 SGDLS, CDR2 YYNGEE. In DNA form, the CDR3 reads TGTGCCAGCAGCCCCTGGACAGGGGGCGCCGAGCAGTACTTC. This encodes CASSPWTGGAEQYF.

The chain recombines TRBV6-5 with TRBJ1-5, with D possibly matching TRBD1 (5 bases). The CDR3 runs to 15 residues. Trimming removed 10 bases at V and 0 bases at J, with 16 bases between. Germline CDR1 and CDR2: MNHEY and SVGAGI. The CDR3 sequence: CATWDRGGSNQPQHF. The CDR3 nucleotides are TGTGCCACCTGGGACCGGGGGGGTAGCAATCAGCCCCAGCATTTT.

The J gene is TRBJ1-2, the V gene TRBV7-9; the D gene is possibly TRBD1 (6 bases). V gave up 1 base and J gave up 8 bases, with 17 bases separating them. Germline-derived CDR1 and CDR2 are SEHNR and FQNEAQ (reference sequence). The CDR3 has 15 residues. The CDR3 is CASSLGGRGVQGYTF. For the CDR3, the DNA is TGTGCCAGCAGCTTAGGCGGCAGGGGAGTTCAGGGCTACACCTTC. Variable domain in full (rest from reference TRBV7-9 and TRBJ1-2): DTGVSQNPRHKITKRGQNVTFRCDPISEHNRLYWYRQTLGQGPEFLTYFQNEAQLEKSRLLSDRFSAERPKGSFSTLEIQRTEQGDSAMYLCASSLGGRGVQGYTFGSGTRLTVV.

The chain has TRBV4-1 and TRBJ2-1; 12 nucleotides line up with TRBD2. CDR1 is MGHRA and CDR2 is YSYEKL in the germline V gene. Trimming cost V 2 bases and J 3 bases; bases outside gene matches: 5. This CDR3 region has 17 residues. The CDR3 spells CASSQPPSGRDYNEQFF. The CDR3 DNA sequence: TGCGCCAGCAGCCAACCCCCTAGCGGGAGGGACTACAATGAGCAGTTCTTC.

The chain links TRBV14 to TRBJ2-7; D remains unclear. Trimming left V 1 base short and J 6 bases short, with 4 bases between. The CDR3 spans 11 residues. Germline CDR1 SGHDN, CDR2 FVKESK. CDR3 sequence: CASSQGGEQYF. The CDR3 DNA follows: TGTGCCAGCAGCCAAGGGGGCGAGCAGTACTTC.

This clone was detected once. The chain has TRBV7-9 and TRBJ2-7, with D tentatively TRBD1 or TRBD2 (6 bases each). The germline V gene has CDR1 SEHNR and CDR2 FQNEAQ (reference sequence). The CDR3 sequence is 18 residues long. Trimming removed 0 bases from V and 0 bases from J, with 18 bases in between. The CDR3 bases are TGTGCCAGCAGCTTAGCGGGTCTAGGGGGGCACCTCTCCTACGAGCAGTACTTC. Its protein is CASSLAGLGGHLSYEQYF.

The chain recombines TRBV10-3 with TRBJ1-1, with D possibly matching TRBD1 (6 bases). There are 12 residues in the CDR3. Per the germline V gene, CDR1 is ENHRY and CDR2 is SYGVKD. Trimming took off 8 bases at V and 5 bases at J, with 12 bases between the two ends. CDR3 sequence (DNA): TGTGCCATCGCGGGAGGGGGTACTGAAGCTTTCTTT. This gives the protein CAIAGGGTEAFF.

V and J are TRBV7-9 and TRBJ2-1; 12 bases are shared with TRBD2. V shed 0 bases and J 0 bases; nucleotides not matched to a gene: 6. Germline V gives CDR1 SEHNR, CDR2 FQNEAQ (reference sequence). This CDR3 contains 19 residues. Here the CDR3 reads CASSLAGLAGLYSYNEQFF. The CDR3 nucleotides are TGTGCCAGCAGCTTAGCCGGACTAGCGGGACTATACTCCTACAATGAGCAGTTCTTC.